This note documents a single TCR beta chain sequence. Its antigen is unidentified. V was clipped by 1 base and J by 12 bases; unmatched bases: 4. This CDR3 spans 13 amino acids. For the second PCR, which ran for roughly 6 to 12 cycles, a sample-barcoded 5' primer and a J-beta primer mix were used. MiXCR, run by TCRdb on the 5' RACE reads, gives a single entry per CDR3 protein. The table includes roughly 680,000 distinct CDR3 sequences, 45% to 50% detected once. These data originate in a study of blood T cells in healthy people across ages. General study points: Possibly, changes in expanded clonotypes were confounded because donor CMV status was unknown. Older individuals had lower TCR beta diversity per million T cells (the decline was roughly linear).

The source is a woman aged 60-70 years in good health. This sequence joins TRBV12-3 or TRBV12-4 and TRBJ2-5; 11 bases line up with TRBD2. The sample was blood. CDR3 sequence (DNA): TGTGCCAGCAGTTTAGAAGGTAGCGGGAGGGAGTACTTC. Amino acids: CASSLEGSGREYF.